Listed here are 32 T cell receptor beta chains from one sample, sequenced in a study of a mutant IDH1 vaccine in newly diagnosed glioma. The protocol was immunoSEQ multiplex PCR, while the TCRdb copy is restricted to in-frame clones and leaves out a portion. Among some 60,000 clones listed, 80% to 90% were seen once. Antigen specificity for these receptors is unknown. Time point indicated: week 35, safety follow-up. The content of each vaccine dose was 300 ug of mutant IDH1 20-mer peptide, and topical imiquimod accompanied it. The specimen was PBMCs, collected from a glioma patient whose treatment included an IDH1 peptide vaccine. The receptors were sampled from a man aged 35-49 years with glioma.

This clone was seen only a few times. The chain uses TRBV10-3 and TRBJ1-5, with 7 bases identical to TRBD1. J lost 4 bases, V lost 10 bases, and 4 bases had no gene match. The germline V gene encodes CDR1 ENHRY and CDR2 SYGVKD. The CDR3 sequence is 12 residues long. In DNA, the CDR3 is TGTGCCACCAGACAGGGAAATCAGCCCCAGCATTTT. It encodes CATRQGNQPQHF.

This clone came up a few times. V usage is TRBV25-1 and J usage is TRBJ1-1; weak D call: TRBD1 (5 bases). Germline assignment: CDR1 MGHDK and CDR2 SYGVNS. The V end lost 1 base, the J end lost 1 base, and 7 bases lay between the germline ends. The CDR3 runs 14 residues. CDR3 in DNA: TGTGCCAGCAGTGAATGGGGCAGGAACACTGAAGCTTTCTTT. Its translation is CASSEWGRNTEAFF.

V usage is TRBV28 and J usage is TRBJ2-7, with D perhaps TRBD1 (6 bases). The germline V and J ends were trimmed by 7 bases and 2 bases, with 12 bases remaining between them. CDR3 length: 13 amino acids. Germline loops: CDR1 MDHEN, CDR2 SYDVKM. CDR3 sequence (DNA): TGTGCCAGCAACCCGGGACACACCTACGAGCAGTACTTC. Translated, it gives CASNPGHTYEQYF.

This chain uses TRBV7-2 with TRBJ2-7; D is undetermined. CDR3 length equals 13 residues. From germline, CDR1 is SGHTA and CDR2 FQGNSA. Trimming pared 0 bases from V and 4 bases from J, leaving 7 bases between. The CDR3 sequence is CASSLADRYEQYF. In nucleotides, the CDR3 is TGTGCCAGCAGCTTAGCGGATCGGTACGAGCAGTACTTC.

V is TRBV10-3 and J is TRBJ1-6; TRBD1 is a possible D gene (6 bases). Deletions cut 6 bases from V and 5 bases from J, with 11 bases between. Germline V gives CDR1 ENHRY, CDR2 SYGVKD. CDR3 length equals 14 residues. The CDR3 is CAISRQADNSPLHF. The CDR3 bases are TGTGCCATCAGCCGACAGGCCGATAATTCACCCCTCCACTTT.

The chain employs TRBV19 and TRBJ1-2; no clear D gene. There are 12 residues in the CDR3. CDR1 and CDR2 (germline): LNHDA, SQIVND (reference sequence). Trimming took 6 bases from V and 4 from J, leaving 9 bases between them. The CDR3 reads CASSSGPYGYTF. The CDR3 DNA follows: TGTGCCAGTAGCTCCGGGCCCTATGGCTACACCTTC. Variable domain in full (rest from reference TRBV19 and TRBJ1-2): DGGITQSPKYLFRKEGQNVTLSCEQNLNHDAMYWYRQDPGQGLRLIYYSQIVNDFQKGDIAEGYSVSREKKESFPLTVTSAQKNPTAFYLCASSSGPYGYTFGSGTRLTVV.

The chain has TRBV4-2 and TRBJ2-3; TRBD2 matches 9 bases. The CDR3 sequence is 18 residues long. Germline trimming cut 0 bases from V and 0 bases from J; bases unmatched to any gene: 7. Germline loops: CDR1 LGHNA, CDR2 YNFKEQ. CDR3 region: CASSQDPSGALSTDTQYF. The CDR3 bases are TGTGCCAGCAGCCAAGACCCTAGCGGGGCCCTCAGCACAGATACGCAGTATTTT.

CDR3 residues: CASSLLPKTGQETQYF. CDR3 sequence (DNA): TGCGCCAGCAGCTTGTTACCTAAGACAGGGCAAGAGACCCAGTACTTC. The rearrangement joins TRBV5-1 to TRBJ2-5; 7 bases fit TRBD1. The CDR3 spans 16 residues. After removal of 1 base from V and 2 bases from J, the junction contained 8 bases not matched to a gene. Germline V CDR1 and CDR2: SGHRS, YFSETQ.

This clone has only a few counts. The chain joins TRBV6-4 to TRBJ2-3, with 8 positions matching TRBD1. Per the germline V gene, CDR1 is MRHNA and CDR2 is SNTAGT. The CDR3 length is 15 residues. After removal of 2 bases from V and 3 bases from J, the junction contained 4 bases not matched to a gene. CDR3 in amino acids: CASSDAGGATDTQYF. The CDR3 DNA is TGTGCCAGCAGTGACGCAGGGGGCGCGACAGATACGCAGTATTTT.

This clone was picked up one time. The chain couples TRBV7-8 to TRBJ2-7; D remains unclear. Trimming pared 5 bases from V and 1 base from J, leaving 9 bases between. CDR1 SGHVS and CDR2 FQNEAQ come from the germline V gene. The length of the CDR3 is 13 residues. The CDR3: CASSAPSSYEQYF. CDR3 bases: TGTGCCAGCAGCGCCCCGTCTTCCTACGAGCAGTACTTC.

V and J are TRBV5-1 and TRBJ2-7; D is unclear. CDR3 length equals 12 residues. CDR1 SGHRS and CDR2 YFSETQ come from the germline V gene. Trimming stripped 0 bases from V and 6 bases from J, with 7 bases between. CDR3 coding DNA: TGCGCCAGCAGCTTGGTCCGAGGCGAGCAGTACTTC. It translates to CASSLVRGEQYF.

The rearrangement joins TRBV15 to TRBJ2-7; TRBD2 agrees at 9 bases. The CDR3 runs to 17 residues. Trimming cost V 0 bases and J 6 bases; bases outside gene matches: 12. CDR1 and CDR2 from the germline V gene are LNHNV and YYDKDF (reference sequence). The CDR3 spells CATSRDGSGGRGPEQYF. Here the CDR3 DNA reads TGTGCCACCAGCAGAGATGGCTCTGGCGGGAGGGGTCCCGAGCAGTACTTC.

Only a few counts were recorded for this clone. The rearrangement uses TRBV5-6 and TRBJ1-5; no clear D gene. Germline values: CDR1 SGHDT, CDR2 YYEEEE. Deletions cut 4 bases from V and 2 bases from J, with 13 bases between. This CDR3 comprises 15 residues. In DNA, the CDR3 is TGTGCCAGCAGCGCCCGAAGAGGAGGCAATCAGCCCCAGCATTTT. Its protein is CASSARRGGNQPQHF. Looking up the rest from reference TRBV5-6 and TRBJ1-5 gives the full variable domain: DAGVTQSPTHLIKTRGQQVTLRCSPKSGHDTVSWYQQALGQGPQFIFQYYEEEERQRGNFPDRFSGHQFPNYSSELNVNALLLGDSALYLCASSARRGGNQPQHFGDGTRLSIL.

This clone was observed a few times. V is TRBV9 and J is TRBJ2-3; TRBD1 agrees at 7 bases. The CDR3 is 14 amino acids. V shed 4 bases, J shed 7 bases, and the junction held 9 bases outside the gene matches. CDR1 SGDLS and CDR2 YYNGEE come from the germline V gene. As DNA, the CDR3 is TGTGCCAGCAGCACACAACAGGGGTCAAATACGCAGTATTTT. Its protein is CASSTQQGSNTQYF.

This clone has only one observation. The V and J genes are TRBV5-1 and TRBJ1-1; D not resolved. CDR1 and CDR2 (germline): SGHRS, YFSETQ. The CDR3 sequence is 14 residues long. V shed 0 bases and J shed 2 bases, with 8 bases lying between them. CDR3 DNA sequence: TGCGCCAGCAGCTTGGAAGGCCCAAACACTGAAGCTTTCTTT. This gives the protein CASSLEGPNTEAFF.

The rearrangement joins TRBV4-1 to TRBJ1-6, with TRBD1 matching over 11 bases. Per the germline V gene, CDR1 is MGHRA and CDR2 is YSYEKL. Trimming at V came to 2 bases and at J to 7 bases, leaving 4 bases not matched to a gene. This CDR3 has 16 residues. In DNA, the CDR3 is TGCGCCAGCAGCCAATCCAGGGACAGGGGGAATTCACCCCTCCACTTT. This sequence encodes CASSQSRDRGNSPLHF.

V usage is TRBV27 and J usage is TRBJ2-7; D is unclear. The CDR3 consists of 14 residues. The V end was cut by 2 bases, the J end by 0 bases, with 8 bases between. Germline CDR1 reads MNHEY; CDR2 reads SMNVEV (reference sequence). The CDR3 DNA reads TGTGCCAGCAGTTTACAGGCCAGCTCCTACGAGCAGTACTTC. Translating gives CASSLQASSYEQYF.

The chain joins TRBV7-2 to TRBJ2-7; weak D call: TRBD2 (5 bases). The V gene's germline CDR1 is SGHTA and CDR2 FQGNSA. Trimming shortened V by 1 base and J by 2 bases, and 9 bases separated the two germline ends. The CDR3 contains 14 residues. The CDR3 here is CASSLGGAAYEQYF. As DNA, the CDR3 is TGTGCCAGCAGCTTAGGGGGAGCAGCCTACGAGCAGTACTTC.

The CDR3 DNA reads TGTGCCAGCAGCTTAGCGGGAGGGCCCGGGGAGCTGTTTTTT. This translates into CASSLAGGPGELFF. The chain carries TRBV7-3 and TRBJ2-2, with 9 bases matching TRBD2. The V gene's germline CDR1 is SGHTA and CDR2 FQGTGA. Trimming cost V 2 bases and J 6 bases; bases outside gene matches: 1. The CDR3 runs to 14 residues.

This chain joins TRBV11-1 and TRBJ1-1; D is unresolved. The germline V gene encodes CDR1 SGHAT and CDR2 FQDESV (reference sequence). The V gene lost 5 bases and the J gene lost 7 bases, with 11 bases spanning the gap. The CDR3 spans 12 residues. The DNA for the CDR3 is TGTGCCAGCAGCCACCGACGGTATGAAGCTTTCTTT. Protein sequence: CASSHRRYEAFF. Using reference TRBV11-1 and TRBJ1-1 for the parts outside the CDR3, the full variable domain is EAEVAQSPRYKITEKSQAVAFWCDPISGHATLYWYRQILGQGPELLVQFQDESVVDDSQLPKDRFSAERLKGVDSTLKIQPAELGDSAMYLCASSHRRYEAFFGQGTRLTVV.

The chain has TRBV7-9 and TRBJ1-3; D perhaps matches TRBD1 (5 bases). V lost 4 bases and J 2 bases, leaving 6 bases between the germline ends. Germline V CDR1 and CDR2: SEHNR, FQNEAQ (reference sequence). The CDR3 has 13 amino acids. The CDR3 DNA reads as TGTGCCAGCAGCTCGGGACCTGGAAACACCATATATTTT. Amino acid sequence: CASSSGPGNTIYF.

This chain joins TRBV4-1 and TRBJ2-5; D is undetermined. Trimming left V 0 bases short and J 4 bases short, with 24 bases between. Germline V gives CDR1 MGHRA, CDR2 YSYEKL. The CDR3 is 19 residues long. The CDR3 sequence is CASSQDTARAGPRGETQYF. CDR3 bases: TGCGCCAGCAGCCAAGATACCGCCCGGGCCGGGCCCCGAGGAGAGACCCAGTACTTC.

This clone qualifies as medium-sized. The V gene is TRBV11-2, the J gene TRBJ2-1; D is perhaps TRBD2 (5 bases). Deletions cut 1 base from V and 7 bases from J, with 11 bases between. Germline lookup yields CDR1 SGHAT and CDR2 FQNNGV. This CDR3 has 14 amino acids. The CDR3 DNA follows: TGTGCCAGCAGCTTAGGTAGCGAAGGGAATGAGCAGTTCTTC. Protein sequence: CASSLGSEGNEQFF.

The chain recombines TRBV13 with TRBJ2-7; D is possibly TRBD1 (6 bases). The V gene lost 4 bases and the J gene lost 4 bases, with 14 bases spanning the gap. The CDR3 covers 14 residues. Looked up from germline, CDR1 is PRHDT and CDR2 is FYEKMQ (reference sequence). CDR3 in amino acids: CASSYRDTGYEQYF. CDR3 in DNA: TGTGCCAGCAGCTACCGGGACACCGGGTACGAGCAGTACTTC.

The chain carries TRBV4-1 and TRBJ1-2; D gene unclear. The V and J ends lost 1 base and 3 bases respectively, with 9 bases between them. The CDR3 has 14 amino acids. From germline, CDR1 is MGHRA and CDR2 YSYEKL. The CDR3 region has the DNA TGCGCCAGCAGCCAAGCATCCGGGGACTATGGCTACACCTTC. As protein: CASSQASGDYGYTF.

The chain is built from TRBV7-2 and TRBJ2-5, with a weak D call TRBD2 (6 bases). From germline, CDR1 is SGHTA and CDR2 FQGNSA. The germline V and J ends were trimmed by 0 bases and 5 bases, with 13 bases remaining between them. The length of the CDR3 is 15 residues. CDR3 amino acids: CASSLAGGILETQYF. CDR3 DNA sequence: TGTGCCAGCAGCTTAGCGGGAGGTATTTTGGAGACCCAGTACTTC.

This clone has just a few counts. The chain combines TRBV5-5 with TRBJ1-2; D not resolved. The CDR3 contains 13 residues. Germline V lookup: CDR1 SGHKS, CDR2 YYEKEE (reference sequence). V dropped 3 bases and J dropped 3 bases, with 9 bases sitting between them. The CDR3 loop reads CASSSSAYYGYTF. Here the CDR3 DNA reads TGTGCCAGCAGCTCGTCAGCATACTATGGCTACACCTTC.

This clone appeared a single time. This rearrangement joins TRBV5-5 to TRBJ1-1; 9 bases match TRBD1. Germline V CDR1 and CDR2: SGHKS, YYEKEE (reference sequence). With V trimmed by 1 base and J by 6 bases, 7 bases remained unmatched. The CDR3 is made up of 15 amino acids. CDR3 coding DNA: TGTGCCAGCAGCTTGACAGGGGGCAGGTTAGCTGAAGCTTTCTTT. Its protein is CASSLTGGRLAEAFF. The complete variable domain, with remaining parts taken from reference TRBV5-5 and TRBJ1-1, reads DAGVTQSPTHLIKTRGQQVTLRCSPISGHKSVSWYQQVLGQGPQFIFQYYEKEERGRGNFPDRFSARQFPNYSSELNVNALLLGDSALYLCASSLTGGRLAEAFFGQGTRLTVV.

The V and J genes are TRBV5-8 and TRBJ2-7; D is possibly TRBD1 (6 bases). Looked up from germline, CDR1 is SGHTS and CDR2 is YDEGEE. The length of the CDR3 is 14 residues. V was shortened by 2 bases and J by 1 base, with 10 bases between the two germline ends. The CDR3 DNA is TGTGCCAGCAGCTTATGGACAGCATCCTACGAGCAGTACTTC. Translated: CASSLWTASYEQYF.

The chain uses TRBV5-1 and TRBJ2-7; TRBD1 aligns across 7 bases. The junction had 7 bases not matched to a gene; V was cut back by 3 bases and J by 1 base. Per the germline V gene, CDR1 is SGHRS and CDR2 is YFSETQ. The CDR3 is 15 residues long. The CDR3 spells CASSSRQGTSYEQYF. CDR3 nucleotide sequence: TGCGCCAGCAGCTCCAGACAGGGCACATCCTACGAGCAGTACTTC. Complete variable domain (other parts from reference TRBV5-1 and TRBJ2-7): KAGVTQTPRYLIKTRGQQVTLSCSPISGHRSVSWYQQTPGQGLQFLFEYFSETQRNKGNFPGRFSGRQFSNSRSEMNVSTLELGDSALYLCASSSRQGTSYEQYFGPGTRLTVT.

As DNA, the CDR3 is TGTGCCAGCAGCTTAACTTCCTACAATGAGCAGTTCTTC. This translates into CASSLTSYNEQFF. The chain combines TRBV7-3 with TRBJ2-1, with D unclear. The V gene's germline CDR1 is SGHTA and CDR2 FQGTGA. Trimming removed 0 bases at V and 1 base at J, with 1 base between. There are 13 residues in the CDR3. The full variable domain, its missing parts supplied by reference TRBV7-3 and TRBJ2-1, is GAGVSQTPSNKVTEKGKYVELRCDPISGHTALYWYRQSLGQGPEFLIYFQGTGAADDSGLPNDRFFAVRPEGSVSTLKIQRTERGDSAVYLCASSLTSYNEQFFGPGTRLTVL.

The V call is TRBV5-1, the J call TRBJ1-1; 8 nucleotides align to TRBD1. This CDR3 region has 15 residues. CDR1 is SGHRS and CDR2 is YFSETQ in the germline V gene. Trimming removed 4 bases from V and 3 bases from J; junction bases left unmatched: 8. The CDR3 reads CASSESGGADTEAFF. The CDR3 nucleotides are TGCGCCAGCAGCGAGTCAGGGGGCGCAGACACTGAAGCTTTCTTT.